This TCR beta chain was sequenced for a study of blood T cell repertoires in COVID-19. In the study overall: Acute-phase and convalescent COVID-19 samples originated in the United States, Italy and Spain. PBMCs, B-cell-depleted T cells, or T cells provided the cDNA or gDNA that made up the material.

Clones were read by immunoSEQ multiplex PCR, and TCRdb kept only the in-frame ones, dropping some. The sample has about 210,000 clones, around 82% seen once; the top ten hold 2.9%. Germline CDR1 SGHAT, CDR2 FQNNGV. The CDR3 is made up of 15 amino acids. The J segment lost 6 bases and the V segment lost 5 bases, leaving 10 bases of the junction unmatched. V and J are TRBV11-2 and TRBJ1-2, with TRBD1 identical over 9 bases. The sequenced material came from peripheral blood. The sequence was obtained from a man aged 45 to 65 with active or convalescent COVID-19. The CDR3 DNA reads as TGTGCCAGCAGCATTCAAGGGACAGGGCTTGATGGCTACACCTTC. It codes for CASSIQGTGLDGYTF. Using reference TRBV11-2 and TRBJ1-2 for the parts outside the CDR3, the full variable domain is EAGVAQSPRYKIIEKRQSVAFWCNPISGHATLYWYQQILGQGPKLLIQFQNNGVVDDSQLPKDRFSAERLKGVDSTLKIQPAKLEDSAVYLCASSIQGTGLDGYTFGSGTRLTVV.